The clone carrying this T cell receptor beta chain was observed a handful of times. Its antigen is not identified. Some clones are missing from TCRdb's copy, which holds only in-frame ones; the method was immunoSEQ multiplex PCR. The sample yields more than 11,000 clones, about two thirds seen once. Looked up from germline, CDR1 is MDHEN and CDR2 is SYDVKM. Trimming shortened V by 4 bases and J by 2 bases, and 13 bases separated the two germline ends. This CDR3 spans 15 amino acids. In the ViraFEST assay, antigen-specific CD4+ clonotypes were identified by expansion after peptide-pool stimulation. Subsequent to less than twelve days of culture, CD4+ T cells were isolated. BNT162b2 vaccine or mRNA-1273 vaccine was given to participants in two doses. These data originate in a study of vaccination effects on CD4 cells after COVID-19.

This chain connects TRBV28 to TRBJ2-3, with D hard to call. The receptor was derived from a human donor who received a COVID-19 vaccine. The source material was CD4+ T cells from PBMCs cultured with SARS-CoV-2 spike peptides, sampled after COVID-19 vaccination. The CDR3 DNA follows: TGTGCCAGCAGTTCTCCTACGGCACACACAGATACGCAGTATTTT. It translates to CASSSPTAHTDTQYF.